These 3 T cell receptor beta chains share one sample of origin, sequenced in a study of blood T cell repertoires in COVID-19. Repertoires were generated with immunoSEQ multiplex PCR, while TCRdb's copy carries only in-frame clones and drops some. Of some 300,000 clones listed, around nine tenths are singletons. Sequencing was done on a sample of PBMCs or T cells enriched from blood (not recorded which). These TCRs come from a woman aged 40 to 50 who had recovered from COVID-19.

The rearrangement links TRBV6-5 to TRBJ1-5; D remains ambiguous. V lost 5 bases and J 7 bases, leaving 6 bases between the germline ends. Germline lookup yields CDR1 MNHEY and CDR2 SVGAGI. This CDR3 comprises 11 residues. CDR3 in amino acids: CASSHTQPQHF. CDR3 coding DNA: TGTGCCAGCAGTCACACCCAGCCCCAGCATTTT.

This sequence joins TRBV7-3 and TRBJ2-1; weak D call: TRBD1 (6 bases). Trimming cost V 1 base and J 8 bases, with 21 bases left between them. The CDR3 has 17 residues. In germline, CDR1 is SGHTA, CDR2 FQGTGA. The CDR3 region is CASSLNPTGSVGDEQFF. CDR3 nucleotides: TGTGCCAGCAGCTTAAACCCCACAGGGTCCGTTGGTGATGAGCAGTTCTTC.

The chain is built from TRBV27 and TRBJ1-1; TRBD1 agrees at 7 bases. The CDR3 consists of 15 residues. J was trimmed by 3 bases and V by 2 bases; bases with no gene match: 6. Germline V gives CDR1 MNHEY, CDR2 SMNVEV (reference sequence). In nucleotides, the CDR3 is TGTGCCAGCAGTTTAACGGGACAGTTATACACTGAAGCTTTCTTT. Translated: CASSLTGQLYTEAFF.